This TCR beta chain comes out of a study of STAT3 mutations in large granular lymphocyte leukemia. Study background: Roughly half of the longitudinally sequenced T-LGLL patients carried detectable canonical activating STAT3 mutations.

Study-level points and caveats: At least one immunodominant TCR beta clonotype appeared in every T-cell large granular lymphocyte leukemia patient.

Germline-derived CDR1 and CDR2 are MNHNY and SVGAGI (reference sequence). Trimming cost V 0 bases and J 0 bases, with 8 bases left between them. The CDR3 runs to 16 residues. Clones were read by immunoSEQ multiplex PCR, and TCRdb kept only the in-frame ones, dropping some. Here the sample spans approximately 29,000 clones, approximately 86% being singletons. This clone was detected once. Its antigen is not known. The sample consisted of peripheral blood mononuclear cells. The chain combines TRBV6-6 with TRBJ2-2; D unresolved. The sequence was obtained from a man aged 60 to 75 with T-cell large granular lymphocyte leukemia. Some clones in this sample may be carry-over from other donors' samples. CDR3 nucleotide sequence: TGTGCCAGCAGTTACTCGAGTGGGTCGAACACCGGGGAGCTGTTTTTT. Translating it yields CASSYSSGSNTGELFF.